The present entry profiles one TCR beta chain with its context. The target antigen is unknown. Amplified regions were TCR beta CDR3 sequences from RNA transcripts. First-round RT-PCR with HTBI primers amplified the TCR CDR3 region. From the multiplex PCR reads, TCRdb called clonotypes with MiXCR, one entry per CDR3 protein. The sample lists 600,000 to 700,000 distinct CDR3 sequences; about 15% were seen once. This record belongs to a study of T cells in Graves' hyperthyroidism and ophthalmopathy. The study's findings and limits: Most clonotypes expanded in thyroid above 0.001 were likewise present in blood. Ophthalmopathy was identified by the model a median 6.5 months ahead of onset.

Diagnoses used clinical symptoms, serum thyroxine and TRAb, thyroid ultrasound and orbital computed tomography. This sample holds PBMCs from 9.5 to 10 ml fresh peripheral blood. This clonotype was obtained from a woman aged 40 to 55 with Graves' ophthalmopathy. The source material was blood.

The CDR3 sequence is CASSPPNRYTTNKETQYF. CDR3 nucleotides: TGTGCCAGCTCACCTCCGAATAGGTATACTACCAACAAAGAGACCCAGTACTTC. The V and J genes are TRBV7-8 and TRBJ2-5; D gene unclear. Trimming removed 8 bases at V and 3 bases at J, with 28 bases between. The germline V gene has CDR1 SGHVS and CDR2 FQNEAQ. The CDR3 consists of 18 residues.